Sequencing of this T cell receptor (beta chain) was carried out in a study of stem cell transplantation in POMP-related autoinflammatory disease. Whole-study context: CD8+ T cells were low and CD4+ cells naive-skewed before transplant. DNA chimerism showed 100% graft donor engraftment of neutrophils and platelets through one year.

TCRdb's copy holds only in-frame clones and misses some; the assay was immunoSEQ multiplex PCR. The profile shows tens of thousands of clones, roughly 91% of them singletons. Study findings and constraints: Unique TRB V-J gene pairings were limited in number in patients with PRAID.

Concerning this clone itself: Its antigen is not known.

The germline V and J ends were trimmed by 7 bases and 1 base, with 10 bases remaining between them. The CDR3 length is 13 residues. CDR1 and CDR2 from the germline V gene are MDHEN and SYDVKM. The chain links TRBV28 to TRBJ1-1; possible D gene TRBD1, 5 bases. This material consisted of CD4+ T cells from PBMCs, taken after stem cell transplantation. The TCR comes from a human patient with POMP-related autoinflammation and immune dysregulation (PRAID). The graft donor may account for some of the T cells. CDR3 sequence reads: CASTPGQNTEAFF. The CDR3 DNA sequence: TGTGCCAGCACCCCCGGACAGAACACTGAAGCTTTCTTT.